This T cell receptor beta chain comes out of a study of T-cell reconstitution after alpha-beta-depleted transplantation in children. The germline V gene has CDR1 KGHDR and CDR2 SFDVKD. The V end was cut by 9 bases, the J end by 2 bases, with 19 bases between. CDR3 size: 16 residues. This clonotype was seen at least ten times. The library targeted TCRbeta and was prepared with unique molecular identifiers. Each CDR3 protein is one row after TCRdb ran MiXCR on the PCR reads. This table has roughly 220,000 distinct CDR3 sequences, 9.7% appearing once. The TCR comes from a human donor who donated a stem cell graft to a child with SCID. The V call is TRBV24-1, the J call TRBJ2-1; TRBD1 is a possible D gene (5 bases). Material: PBMCs from the stem cell graft donor, obtained from the stem cell graft. The chain's CDR3 is CATSKNRRVPYNEQFF. The DNA for the CDR3 is TGTGCCACCTCAAAGAACCGCAGGGTCCCCTACAATGAGCAGTTCTTC.